These T cell receptor beta chains were read from a single sample in a study of HIV-infected patients and healthy controls. From the 5' RACE reads, TCRdb called clonotypes with MiXCR, one entry per CDR3 protein. The sample includes roughly 3,900 distinct CDR3 sequences, approximately 30% of them seen just once. The source material was blood, sampled during antiretroviral therapy. The receptor source for this set is an adult with HIV infection. The CDR3 runs from the conserved cysteine through the conserved F or W. Each record gives: CDR3 DNA, CDR3 protein, J gene, clone size, V gene, D gene. The D gene is left open where the match is weak. Some rows have no size entry. The others give once, few or many, or a class for an expanded clone.

TGTGCCAGCAGCGCCTGGGGAGGGGTGTCGGATCAGCCCCAGCATTTT | CASSAWGGVSDQPQHF | TRBJ1-5 | medium-sized | TRBV7-6 | NA
TGTGCCAGCAGTTTGGGGGGGAGCTACAATGAGCAGTTCTTC | CASSLGGSYNEQFF | TRBJ2-1 | medium-sized | TRBV27 | TRBD2
TGTGCCAGCAGCGGGGCAGCACGGGACATTCAGTACTTC | CASSGAARDIQYF | TRBJ2-4 | NA | TRBV7-2 | NA
TGCAGTGCTAGAGAGGACAGGAAGGACACCTTC | CSAREDRKDTF | TRBJ1-2 | medium-sized | TRBV20-1 | TRBD1
TGTGCCAGCAGCTTGTTTTGGACAGGTGGGAACACTGAAGCTTTCTTT | CASSLFWTGGNTEAFF | TRBJ1-1 | NA | TRBV5-6 | TRBD1
TGTGCCAGCAGTTCCCCGCGGGGACCCCAGCATTTT | CASSSPRGPQHF | TRBJ1-5 | NA | TRBV12-3/TRBV12-4 | NA
TGTGCCAGCAGACGACTAGCGGGGGGAGACAATGAGCAGTTCTTC | CASRRLAGGDNEQFF | TRBJ2-1 | NA | TRBV7-3 | TRBD2
TGTGCCAGCAGCCCAGGCGGGGGCCCAGATACGCAGTATTTT | CASSPGGGPDTQYF | TRBJ2-3 | large | TRBV9 | NA
TGTGCCATCAGTGAGTCCGCAGGGGGTGATGGCTACACCTTC | CAISESAGGDGYTF | TRBJ1-2 | medium-sized | TRBV10-3 | TRBD1
TGCAGTGCGCCCGACCGAACCTACGAGCAGTACTTC | CSAPDRTYEQYF | TRBJ2-7 | NA | TRBV20-1 | NA
TGTGCCAGCAGTTTCGCCAGTCGTGGGCATAATGAGCAGTTCTTC | CASSFASRGHNEQFF | TRBJ2-1 | NA | TRBV12-3/TRBV12-4 | NA
TGTGCCAGCAGAGAACAGTGGTCTCAGCCCCAGCATTTT | CASREQWSQPQHF | TRBJ1-5 | NA | TRBV6-1 | NA
TGTGCCAGCAGCTCCAACAGGGCGGATTACAATGAGCAGTTCTTC | CASSSNRADYNEQFF | TRBJ2-1 | many | TRBV7-2 | NA
TGTGCCAGCAGCCAAGATAACGGGTATGGCTACACCTTC | CASSQDNGYGYTF | TRBJ1-2 | NA | TRBV3-1 | NA
TGTGCCAGCAGCTCCACCCACACCGGGGAGCTGTTTTTT | CASSSTHTGELFF | TRBJ2-2 | NA | TRBV3-1 | NA
TGTGCCAGCAGCTTAGGGGGGGTTACTGAAGCTTTCTTT | CASSLGGVTEAFF | TRBJ1-1 | few | TRBV7-6 | NA
TGTGCCAGCTCAAAAGGACGGCTGAACACTGAAGCTTTCTTT | CASSKGRLNTEAFF | TRBJ1-1 | NA | TRBV6-2/TRBV6-3 | NA
TGTGCCAGCAGTTTAAGGGCGGGGGGGCTCGGAAACATTCAGTACTTC | CASSLRAGGLGNIQYF | TRBJ2-4 | NA | TRBV12-3/TRBV12-4 | TRBD2
TGTGCCAGCTCATTGGGGGGCACAGATACGCAGTATTTT | CASSLGGTDTQYF | TRBJ2-3 | once | TRBV7-8 | NA
TGCGCCAGCAGCCCCGGACGGTACCAAGAGACCCAGTACTTC | CASSPGRYQETQYF | TRBJ2-5 | NA | TRBV4-1 | NA
TGTGCCAGCAGCTTTCAACCGTACAATGAGCAGTTCTTC | CASSFQPYNEQFF | TRBJ2-1 | medium-sized | TRBV5-5 | NA
TGTGCCAGCAGCGAGGGGGTTCCCGGACAGCTTAATTCACCCCTCCACTTT | CASSEGVPGQLNSPLHF | TRBJ1-6 | few | TRBV9 | NA
TGTGCCAGCAGCTTAATTCCGGTTAATAGCAATCAGCCCCAGCATTTT | CASSLIPVNSNQPQHF | TRBJ1-5 | large | TRBV7-2 | NA
TGTGCCAGTAGTATTACCCGGGGCCGGGAGAGCACAGATACGCAGTATTTT | CASSITRGRESTDTQYF | TRBJ2-3 | few | TRBV19 | NA
TGCGCCAGCAGCGCAGCCGCCTCCTACGAGCAGTACTTC | CASSAAASYEQYF | TRBJ2-7 | few | TRBV10-2 | NA
TGTGCCAGCGGTGACCGAAGGACAGGCGTGCGCGCTTTCTTT | CASGDRRTGVRAFF | TRBJ1-1 | few | TRBV6-6 | TRBD1
TGTGCCAGCAGTTCCGGGACAGGGGATGGAGATAACTATGGCTACACCTTC | CASSSGTGDGDNYGYTF | TRBJ1-2 | medium-sized | TRBV12-3/TRBV12-4 | TRBD1
TGTGCCAGCAGCCCCGACAGCACCTACGAGCAGTACTTC | CASSPDSTYEQYF | TRBJ2-7 | large | TRBV7-9 | NA
TGCAGTGCCGCCCTCGGCAGGGGGAATCAGCCCCAGCATTTT | CSAALGRGNQPQHF | TRBJ1-5 | NA | TRBV20-1 | TRBD1
TGCAGTGCTAGACACGGAGATACGCAGTATTTT | CSARHGDTQYF | TRBJ2-3 | few | TRBV20-1 | NA
TGTGCCTGGATGACAGGGCCAACTGAAGCTTTCTTT | CAWMTGPTEAFF | TRBJ1-1 | NA | TRBV30 | TRBD1
TGCGCCAGCAGCCAAGATTCCGGCCGGAGTCAGCCCAAGCATTTT | CASSQDSGRSQPKHF | TRBJ1-5 | NA | TRBV4-3 | NA
TGTGCCACCAGTCCCGAGGGATTTTCAGATACGCAGTATTTT | CATSPEGFSDTQYF | TRBJ2-3 | NA | TRBV24-1 | NA
TGTGCCAGCAGCCCAGAATTCCAAGAGACCCAGTACTTC | CASSPEFQETQYF | TRBJ2-5 | medium-sized | TRBV5-5 | NA
TGTGCCAGCTCAATCCGGGAAGTTAGCCGGGACACTGAAGCTTTCTTT | CASSIREVSRDTEAFF | TRBJ1-1 | NA | TRBV18 | NA
TGTGCCAGCAGTTTAAGCCAGGAGGGCTACGAGCAGTACTTC | CASSLSQEGYEQYF | TRBJ2-7 | medium-sized | TRBV27 | NA
TGTGCCAGCAGACCCACTAGCACAGATACGCAGTATTTT | CASRPTSTDTQYF | TRBJ2-3 | many | TRBV6-5 | NA
TGTGCCAGTAGTGTCCGGGACAGCCCAAATCAGCCCCAGCATTTT | CASSVRDSPNQPQHF | TRBJ1-5 | NA | TRBV19 | TRBD1
TGTGCCAGCAGCCCAGTGGGAAGGGTGGGGACTGAAGCTTTCTTT | CASSPVGRVGTEAFF | TRBJ1-1 | NA | TRBV3-1 | NA
TGTGCCAGCAGGCGCGGGACAGGGCTCACAACTAATGAAAAACTGTTTTTT | CASRRGTGLTTNEKLFF | TRBJ1-4 | NA | TRBV6-5 | TRBD1
TGTGCCAGCAGCCCCCTCCGGGTGGGGGCCATAACGGGGAATTCACACCTCCACTTT | CASSPLRVGAITGNSHLHF | TRBJ1-6 | NA | TRBV2 | NA